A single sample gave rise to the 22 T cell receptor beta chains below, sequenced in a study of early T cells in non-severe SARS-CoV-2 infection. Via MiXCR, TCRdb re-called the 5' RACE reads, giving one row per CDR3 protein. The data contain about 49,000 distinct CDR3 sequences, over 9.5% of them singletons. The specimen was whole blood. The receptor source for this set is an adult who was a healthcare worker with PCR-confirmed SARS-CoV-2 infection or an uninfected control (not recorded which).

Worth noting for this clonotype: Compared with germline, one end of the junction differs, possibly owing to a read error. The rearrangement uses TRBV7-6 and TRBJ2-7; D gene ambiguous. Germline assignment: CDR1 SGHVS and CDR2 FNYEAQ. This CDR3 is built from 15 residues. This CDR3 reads CASGLDNRLTYEQYF. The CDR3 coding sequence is TGTGCCAGCGGCTTAGACAACCGTCTGACTTACGAGCAGTACTTC. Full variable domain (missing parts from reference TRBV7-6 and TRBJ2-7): GAGVSQSPRYKVTKRGQDVALRCDPISGHVSLYWYRQALGQGPEFLTYFNYEAQQDKSGLPNDRFSAERPEGSISTLTIQRTEQRDSAMYRCASGLDNRLTYEQYFGPGTRLTVT.

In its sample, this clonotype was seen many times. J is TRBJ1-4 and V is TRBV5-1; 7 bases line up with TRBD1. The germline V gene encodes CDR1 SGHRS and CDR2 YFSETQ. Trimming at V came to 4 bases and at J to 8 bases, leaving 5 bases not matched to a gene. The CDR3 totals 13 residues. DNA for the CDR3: TGCGCCAGCAGCCAGGGACAGACCGAAAAACTGTTTTTT. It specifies CASSQGQTEKLFF.

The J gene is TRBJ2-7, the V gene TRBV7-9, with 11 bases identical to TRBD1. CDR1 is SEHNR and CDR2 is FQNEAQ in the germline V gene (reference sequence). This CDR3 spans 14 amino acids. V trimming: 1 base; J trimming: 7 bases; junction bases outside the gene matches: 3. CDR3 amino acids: CASSLGTGGSEQYF. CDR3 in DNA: TGTGCCAGCAGCTTAGGGACAGGGGGCAGTGAGCAGTACTTC.

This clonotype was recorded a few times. The CDR3 region is CASSLGQYGYTF. The DNA for the CDR3 is TGTGCCAGCAGCTTGGGGCAATATGGCTACACCTTC. The chain employs TRBV7-9 and TRBJ1-2, with D possibly being TRBD1 (5 bases). V lost 3 bases and J 5 bases, leaving 7 bases between the germline ends. The CDR3 covers 12 residues. Germline values: CDR1 SEHNR, CDR2 FQNEAQ (reference sequence).

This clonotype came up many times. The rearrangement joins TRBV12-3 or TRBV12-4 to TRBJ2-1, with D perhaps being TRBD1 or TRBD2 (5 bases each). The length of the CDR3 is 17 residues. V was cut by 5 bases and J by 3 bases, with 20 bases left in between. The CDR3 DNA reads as TGTGCCAGCAGTCCCGGTCGGGGCAGTGGGAGCTACAATGAGCAGTTCTTC. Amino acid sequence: CASSPGRGSGSYNEQFF.

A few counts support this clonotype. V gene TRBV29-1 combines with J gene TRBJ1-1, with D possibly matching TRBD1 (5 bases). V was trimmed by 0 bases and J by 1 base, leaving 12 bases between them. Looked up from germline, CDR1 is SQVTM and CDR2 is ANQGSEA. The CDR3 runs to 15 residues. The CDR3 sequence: CSVEDVRGRNTEAFF. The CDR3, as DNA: TGCAGCGTTGAAGATGTAAGGGGTCGGAACACTGAAGCTTTCTTT.

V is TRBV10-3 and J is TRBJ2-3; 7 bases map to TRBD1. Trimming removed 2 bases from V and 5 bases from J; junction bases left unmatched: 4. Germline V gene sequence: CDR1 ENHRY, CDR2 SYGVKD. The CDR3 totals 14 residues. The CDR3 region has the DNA TGTGCCATCAGTGAGGGGGCAGGGGGAGATACGCAGTATTTT. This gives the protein CAISEGAGGDTQYF.

The CDR3 loop is CSARVSPGVLSPLHF. CDR3 bases: TGCAGTGCTAGAGTCTCTCCAGGGGTTCTTTCACCCCTCCACTTT. V and J are TRBV20-1 and TRBJ1-6; maybe TRBD1 (6 bases). In germline, CDR1 is DFQATT, CDR2 SNEGSKA (reference sequence). V was clipped by 1 base and J by 9 bases, with 16 bases between them. CDR3 length equals 15 residues.

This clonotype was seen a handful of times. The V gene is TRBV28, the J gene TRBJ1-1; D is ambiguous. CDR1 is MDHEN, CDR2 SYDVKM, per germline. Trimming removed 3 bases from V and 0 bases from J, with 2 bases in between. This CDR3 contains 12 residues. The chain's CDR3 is CASSFVNTEAFF. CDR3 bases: TGTGCCAGCAGTTTTGTGAACACTGAAGCTTTCTTT.

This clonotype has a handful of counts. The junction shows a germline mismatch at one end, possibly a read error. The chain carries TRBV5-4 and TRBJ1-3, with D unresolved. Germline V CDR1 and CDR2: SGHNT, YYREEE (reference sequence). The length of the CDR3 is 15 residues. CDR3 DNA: TGTGCCAGCAGCTTGGGCGTCGGGTCTGAAAACACCATATATTTT. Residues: CASSLGVGSENTIYF. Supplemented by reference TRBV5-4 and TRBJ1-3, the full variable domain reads ETGVTQSPTHLIKTRGQQVTLRCSSQSGHNTVSWYQQALGQGPQFIFQYYREEENGRGNFPPRFSGLQFPNYSSELNVNALELDDSALYLCASSLGVGSENTIYFGEGSWLTVV.

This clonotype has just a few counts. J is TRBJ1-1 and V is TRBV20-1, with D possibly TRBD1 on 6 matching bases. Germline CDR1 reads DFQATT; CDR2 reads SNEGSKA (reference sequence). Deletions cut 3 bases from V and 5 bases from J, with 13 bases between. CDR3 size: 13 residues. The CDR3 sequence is CSASWRQGTEAFF. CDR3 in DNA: TGCAGTGCTAGTTGGAGGCAGGGGACTGAAGCTTTCTTT.

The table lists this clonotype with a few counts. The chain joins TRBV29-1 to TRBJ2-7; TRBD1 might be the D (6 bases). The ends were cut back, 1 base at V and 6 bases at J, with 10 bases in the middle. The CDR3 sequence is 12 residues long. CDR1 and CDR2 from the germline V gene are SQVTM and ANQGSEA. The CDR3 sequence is CSVEGGRGEQYF. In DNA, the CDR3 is TGCAGCGTTGAAGGGGGCAGGGGCGAGCAGTACTTC.

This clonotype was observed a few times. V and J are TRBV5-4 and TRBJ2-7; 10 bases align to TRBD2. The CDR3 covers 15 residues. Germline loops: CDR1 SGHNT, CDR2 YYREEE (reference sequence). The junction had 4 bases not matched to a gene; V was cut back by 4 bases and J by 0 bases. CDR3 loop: CASSLRTSGSYEQYF. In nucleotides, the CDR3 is TGTGCCAGCAGCCTCCGGACTAGCGGCTCCTACGAGCAGTACTTC.

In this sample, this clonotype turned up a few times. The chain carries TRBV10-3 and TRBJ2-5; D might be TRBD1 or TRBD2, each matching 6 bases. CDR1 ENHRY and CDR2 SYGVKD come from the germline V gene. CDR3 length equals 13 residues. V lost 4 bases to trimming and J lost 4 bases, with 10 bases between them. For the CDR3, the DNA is TGTGCCATCAGTGTAGGGGGGCCAGAGACCCAGTACTTC. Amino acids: CAISVGGPETQYF.

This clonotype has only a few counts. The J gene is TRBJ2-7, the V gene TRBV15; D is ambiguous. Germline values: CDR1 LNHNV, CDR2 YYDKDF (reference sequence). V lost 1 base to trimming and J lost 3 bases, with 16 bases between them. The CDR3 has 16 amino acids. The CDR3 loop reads CATSRVLQPLGYEQYF. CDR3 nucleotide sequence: TGTGCCACCAGCAGAGTTTTGCAACCCCTGGGCTACGAGCAGTACTTC.

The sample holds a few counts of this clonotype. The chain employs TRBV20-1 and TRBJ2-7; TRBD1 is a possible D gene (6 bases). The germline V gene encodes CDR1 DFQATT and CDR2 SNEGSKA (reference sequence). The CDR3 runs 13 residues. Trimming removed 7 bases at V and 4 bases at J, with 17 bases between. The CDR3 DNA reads TGCAGTGTCAGGGGCAGGGACCAATACGAGCAGTACTTC. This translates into CSVRGRDQYEQYF.

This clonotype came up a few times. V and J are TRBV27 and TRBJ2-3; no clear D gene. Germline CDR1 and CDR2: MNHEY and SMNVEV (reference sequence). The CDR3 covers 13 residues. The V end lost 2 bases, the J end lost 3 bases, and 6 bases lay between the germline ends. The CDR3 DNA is TGTGCCAGCAGTTTACACTTAACAGATACGCAGTATTTT. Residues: CASSLHLTDTQYF.

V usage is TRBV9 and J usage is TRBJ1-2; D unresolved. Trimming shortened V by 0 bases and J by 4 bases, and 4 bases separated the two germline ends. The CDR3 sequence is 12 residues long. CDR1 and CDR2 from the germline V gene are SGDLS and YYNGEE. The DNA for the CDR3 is TGTGCCAGCAGCGTAGACAGCTATGGCTACACCTTC. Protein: CASSVDSYGYTF.

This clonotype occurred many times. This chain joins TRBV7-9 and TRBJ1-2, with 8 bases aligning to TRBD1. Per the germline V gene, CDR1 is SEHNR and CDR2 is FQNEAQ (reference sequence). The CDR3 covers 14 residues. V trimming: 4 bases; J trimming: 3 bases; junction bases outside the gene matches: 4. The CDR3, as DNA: TGTGCCAGCAGCTCTTCGACAGGGGACTATGGCTACACCTTC. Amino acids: CASSSSTGDYGYTF.

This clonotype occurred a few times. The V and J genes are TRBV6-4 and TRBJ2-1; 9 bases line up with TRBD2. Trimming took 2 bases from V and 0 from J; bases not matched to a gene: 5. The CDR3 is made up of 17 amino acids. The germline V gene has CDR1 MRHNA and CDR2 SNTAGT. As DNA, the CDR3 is TGTGCCAGCAGTGACCACCCGACTAGCGGCTCCTACAATGAGCAGTTCTTC. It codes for CASSDHPTSGSYNEQFF.

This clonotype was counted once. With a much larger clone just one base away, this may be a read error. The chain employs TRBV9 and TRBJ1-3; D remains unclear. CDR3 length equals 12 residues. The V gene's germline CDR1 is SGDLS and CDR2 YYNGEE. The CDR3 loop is CASSVDHNTKYF. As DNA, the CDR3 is TGTGCCAGCAGCGTAGATCACAACACCAAATATTTT.

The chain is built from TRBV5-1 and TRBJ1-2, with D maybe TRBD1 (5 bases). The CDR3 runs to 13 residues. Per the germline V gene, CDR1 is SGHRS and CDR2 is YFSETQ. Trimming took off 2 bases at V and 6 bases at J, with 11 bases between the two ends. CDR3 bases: TGCGCCAGCAGCTTCCAGGGATCCGATGGCTACACCTTC. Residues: CASSFQGSDGYTF.